These 25 T cell receptor beta chains originate from one sample sequenced in a study of blood T cell repertoires in COVID-19. Repertoires were generated with immunoSEQ multiplex PCR, while TCRdb's copy carries only in-frame clones and drops some. In the table there are about 180,000 clones, roughly 89% of which are singletons. The sequenced sample consisted of PBMCs or T cells enriched from blood (not recorded which). These receptor sequences come from a woman between 40 and 50 years old with acute COVID-19.

The chain joins TRBV9 to TRBJ2-3, with a weak D call TRBD2 (5 bases). V lost 0 bases to trimming and J lost 5 bases, with 13 bases between them. The CDR3 length is 15 residues. Germline loops: CDR1 SGDLS, CDR2 YYNGEE. CDR3 residues: CASSVGGGHGDTQYF. CDR3 DNA: TGTGCCAGCAGCGTAGGAGGAGGTCATGGAGATACGCAGTATTTT.

This clone was picked up one time. V usage is TRBV28 and J usage is TRBJ2-3, with a weak D call TRBD2 (7 bases). Germline CDR1 reads MDHEN; CDR2 reads SYDVKM. The V gene lost 5 bases and the J gene lost 2 bases, with 11 bases spanning the gap. This CDR3 has 14 amino acids. The chain's CDR3 is CASSLRGATDTQYF. The DNA for the CDR3 is TGTGCCAGCAGTCTTCGGGGGGCCACAGATACGCAGTATTTT.

The rearrangement joins TRBV2 to TRBJ2-3, with 7 positions matching TRBD2. Germline CDR1 is SNHLY and CDR2 is FYNNEI. The trim removed 10 bases at V and 4 bases at J, leaving 5 bases unmatched. The CDR3 consists of 12 residues. In nucleotides, the CDR3 is TGTGCCACCCCCGGGGGGTCAGATACGCAGTATTTT. Its protein product is CATPGGSDTQYF.

Note on this clone: One end of the junction fails to match germline, which may point to a read error. The rearrangement joins TRBV18 to TRBJ1-1; possibly TRBD1 for D (6 bases). The CDR3 covers 13 residues. Germline assignment: CDR1 KGHSH and CDR2 LQKENI. The CDR3 DNA follows: TGTGCCAGCTCCCCACAGGGAGGGACTGAAGCTTTCTTT. Encoded protein: CASSPQGGTEAFF.

The chain joins TRBV7-9 to TRBJ1-5; maybe TRBD1 (6 bases). V lost 2 bases to trimming and J lost 5 bases, with 10 bases between them. Germline CDR1 and CDR2: SEHNR and FQNEAQ (reference sequence). CDR3 size: 14 residues. CDR3 DNA: TGTGCCAGCAGCTTATCTGCAGGGGATCAGCCCCAGCATTTT. Residues: CASSLSAGDQPQHF.

J is TRBJ2-7 and V is TRBV4-3; 7 positions agree with TRBD1. Germline CDR1 is LGHNA and CDR2 is YSLEER. The trim removed 0 bases at V and 4 bases at J, leaving 9 bases unmatched. CDR3 length: 16 residues. This chain's CDR3 is CASSQDRQGARYEQYF. The CDR3 DNA reads as TGCGCCAGCAGCCAAGACAGACAGGGTGCGAGGTACGAGCAGTACTTC.

The chain has TRBV2 and TRBJ2-3; TRBD2 matches 9 bases. The CDR3 runs 18 residues. The V and J ends lost 5 bases and 1 base, in that order; junction bases with no gene match: 13. From germline, CDR1 is SNHLY and CDR2 FYNNEI. The CDR3 DNA is TGTGCCAGCAGTCTATACCCCCACTCTAGCGGGGGCACAGATACGCAGTATTTT. Translated: CASSLYPHSSGGTDTQYF.

The chain links TRBV19 to TRBJ1-2; 7 bases align to TRBD1. The CDR3 totals 11 residues. CDR1 LNHDA and CDR2 SQIVND come from the germline V gene (reference sequence). J lost 14 bases, V lost 4 bases, and 7 bases had no gene match. CDR3 in DNA: TGTGCCAGTAGTAAACAGGGGTTTTGGACCTTC. Its protein product is CASSKQGFWTF.

This clone is a singleton in its sample. The chain links TRBV3-1 (or the pseudogene TRBV3-2) to TRBJ2-1; 8 nucleotides match TRBD1. CDR3 size: 16 residues. J was trimmed by 5 bases and V by 2 bases; bases with no gene match: 8. Germline CDR1 reads LGHDT; CDR2 reads YNNKEL (reference sequence). CDR3 in DNA: TGTGCCAGCAGCCAACACGGGACAGGCCCTAACAATGAGCAGTTCTTC. As protein: CASSQHGTGPNNEQFF.

The CDR3 nucleotides read TGCGCCAGCAGCCATGGCAAGCGAGACGCCTACGAGCAGTACTTC. It translates to CASSHGKRDAYEQYF. This chain connects TRBV4-3 to TRBJ2-7; no reliable D call. Trimming stripped 3 bases from V and 2 bases from J, with 14 bases between. The CDR3 is made up of 15 amino acids. Per germline, CDR1 LGHNA and CDR2 YSLEER.

CDR3 loop: CASSYTAGTGGDEKLFF. The DNA of the CDR3 is TGCGCCAGCAGTTATACCGCCGGGACAGGGGGCGATGAAAAACTGTTTTTT. This chain connects TRBV5-1 to TRBJ1-4, with TRBD1 matching over 12 bases. CDR1 and CDR2 (germline): SGHRS, YFSETQ. CDR3 length equals 17 residues. Trimming at V came to 5 bases and at J to 6 bases, leaving 11 bases not matched to a gene.

CDR3 DNA: TGTGCCAGCAGACGTCGGGTGAACACTGAAGCTTTCTTT. Its protein is CASRRRVNTEAFF. The V and J genes are TRBV28 and TRBJ1-1; no clear D gene. Trimming took off 6 bases at V and 0 bases at J, with 8 bases between the two ends. The germline V gene has CDR1 MDHEN and CDR2 SYDVKM. This CDR3 is built from 13 residues. Filled out from reference TRBV28 and TRBJ1-1, the complete variable domain reads DVKVTQSSRYLVKRTGEKVFLECVQDMDHENMFWYRQDPGLGLRLIYFSYDVKMKEKGDIPEGYSVSREKKERFSLILESASTNQTSMYLCASRRRVNTEAFFGQGTRLTVV.

This chain joins TRBV5-4 and TRBJ2-1; TRBD2 matches 8 bases. Unmatched junction bases numbered 8, after V lost 4 bases and J lost 5 bases. The CDR3 is 15 amino acids. Germline V gene sequence: CDR1 SGHNT, CDR2 YYREEE (reference sequence). CDR3 loop: CASSPREGSDNEQFF. The CDR3 nucleotides are TGTGCCAGCAGCCCCCGGGAGGGTTCTGACAATGAGCAGTTCTTC. The whole variable domain, filled in from reference TRBV5-4 and TRBJ2-1, reads ETGVTQSPTHLIKTRGQQVTLRCSSQSGHNTVSWYQQALGQGPQFIFQYYREEENGRGNFPPRFSGLQFPNYSSELNVNALELDDSALYLCASSPREGSDNEQFFGPGTRLTVL.

The CDR3 DNA follows: TGCGCCAGCAGCTCAGGGACTAGCGGGGGGGCCCTGAATACGCAGTATTTT. This codes for CASSSGTSGGALNTQYF. The rearrangement joins TRBV5-1 to TRBJ2-3; 16 nucleotides line up with TRBD2. CDR3 length: 17 amino acids. V shed 3 bases, J shed 7 bases, and the junction held 8 bases outside the gene matches. Germline V gene data show CDR1 as SGHRS and CDR2 as YFSETQ.

The J gene is TRBJ1-3, the V gene TRBV6-5, with a weak D call TRBD1 (6 bases). Germline-derived CDR1 and CDR2 are MNHEY and SVGAGI. CDR3 size: 14 residues. Trimming left V 4 bases short and J 4 bases short, with 11 bases between. DNA of the CDR3: TGTGCCAGCAGTTCCCGGACAGCCGGAAACACCATATATTTT. This codes for CASSSRTAGNTIYF.

The rearrangement joins TRBV2 to TRBJ1-2; D possibly corresponds to TRBD1 (5 bases). Germline V lookup: CDR1 SNHLY, CDR2 FYNNEI. The CDR3 length is 16 residues. V lost 1 base to trimming and J lost 2 bases, with 14 bases between them. This CDR3 reads CASSEGGVGTNYGYTF. The CDR3 DNA reads as TGTGCCAGCAGTGAAGGGGGGGTCGGAACCAACTATGGCTACACCTTC.

CDR3 in amino acids: CASTLSRGTYEQYF. CDR3 coding DNA: TGTGCCAGCACCCTATCGCGGGGCACCTACGAGCAGTACTTC. The rearrangement links TRBV2 to TRBJ2-7; a possible D gene is TRBD2 (6 bases). Germline values: CDR1 SNHLY, CDR2 FYNNEI. CDR3 size: 14 residues. Trimming stripped 7 bases from V and 2 bases from J, with 15 bases between.

This clone appeared once. The gene calls are TRBV5-1 and TRBJ2-5; a weak D match, TRBD1 (6 bases). The CDR3 runs to 13 residues. Germline V lookup: CDR1 SGHRS, CDR2 YFSETQ. The V end lost 2 bases, the J end lost 4 bases, and 9 bases lay between the germline ends. CDR3 DNA sequence: TGCGCCAGCAGCTTTCAGGGGCGAGAGACCCAGTACTTC. It encodes CASSFQGRETQYF.

The table lists this clone with a count of one. The chain links TRBV24-1 to TRBJ1-2, with 7 bases matching TRBD1. The V gene's germline CDR1 is KGHDR and CDR2 SFDVKD. V lost 4 bases to trimming and J lost 6 bases; unmatched junction nucleotides: 4. The length of the CDR3 is 13 residues. The CDR3 here is CATSDGTAHGYTF. Written as DNA, the CDR3 is TGTGCCACCAGTGACGGGACAGCCCATGGCTACACCTTC.

The rearrangement joins TRBV29-1 to TRBJ2-3; 13 nucleotides line up with TRBD2. Germline-derived CDR1 and CDR2 are SQVTM and ANQGSEA. The junction had 1 base not matched to a gene; V was cut back by 5 bases and J by 5 bases. The CDR3 length is 13 residues. This CDR3 is CSVRLAGGDTQYF. CDR3 DNA sequence: TGCAGCGTTCGACTAGCGGGGGGAGATACGCAGTATTTT.

The rearrangement uses TRBV28 and TRBJ1-6, with D possibly matching TRBD1 (5 bases). The germline V gene encodes CDR1 MDHEN and CDR2 SYDVKM. The length of the CDR3 is 17 residues. Trimming left V 2 bases short and J 1 base short, with 12 bases between. CDR3 nucleotide sequence: TGTGCCAGCAGTTTAGGCGGGGCGGGATCCTATAATTCACCCCTCCACTTT. The encoded protein is CASSLGGAGSYNSPLHF.

V and J are TRBV29-1 and TRBJ2-1; 9 bases line up with TRBD1. Germline CDR1 and CDR2: SQVTM and ANQGSEA. The junction had 15 bases not matched to a gene; V was cut back by 4 bases and J by 5 bases. The CDR3 has 17 amino acids. The CDR3 bases are TGCAGCGTTGCGGACGGGACAGGGACTGTTGTAAACAATGAGCAGTTCTTC. Encoded protein: CSVADGTGTVVNNEQFF.

The genes are TRBV9 and TRBJ1-3; the D gene is possibly TRBD1 (5 bases). The CDR3 extends over 14 amino acids. Trimming took off 4 bases at V and 0 bases at J, with 8 bases between the two ends. CDR1 SGDLS and CDR2 YYNGEE come from the germline V gene. DNA for the CDR3: TGTGCCAGCAGCCAGGACACCTCTGGAAACACCATATATTTT. It specifies CASSQDTSGNTIYF.

V usage is TRBV29-1 and J usage is TRBJ2-1, with 7 bases identical to TRBD1. J lost 9 bases, V lost 4 bases, and 6 bases had no gene match. Germline V lookup: CDR1 SQVTM, CDR2 ANQGSEA. The CDR3 has 12 residues. For the CDR3, the DNA is TGCAGCGTTGGTGGGACAGCATTTGAGCAGTTCTTC. As protein: CSVGGTAFEQFF.

The chain carries TRBV6-5 and TRBJ1-1, with D perhaps matching TRBD1 (5 bases). Germline V gives CDR1 MNHEY, CDR2 SVGAGI. There are 15 residues in the CDR3. With 0 bases removed from V and 1 base from J, the gap between germline ends came to 9 bases. The CDR3 DNA sequence: TGTGCCAGCAGTTACTCGACGCAGGGGAACACTGAAGCTTTCTTT. Amino acids: CASSYSTQGNTEAFF.